This TCR beta chain was recovered during a study of OX40 agonist ivuxolimab in advanced cancers. Looking at the study overall: An agonistic human IgG2 monoclonal antibody against OX40 (CD134) was given. Patients were under 90% male with ages roughly 20 to 85, mean about 60.

The CDR3 totals 13 residues. Germline CDR1 and CDR2: LNHDA and SQIVND (reference sequence). The V end was cut by 11 bases, the J end by 4 bases, with 18 bases between. This clone was picked up a small number of times. The table came from immunoSEQ multiplex PCR; TCRdb's copy has only in-frame clones and leaves some out. The profile covers roughly 41,000 clones, with around 73% appearing a single time and around 20% taken by the ten largest. This chain joins TRBV19 and TRBJ2-7; D is uncertain. The receptor's source is an adult with an advanced solid tumor such as melanoma, head and neck, liver or kidney cancer. Sample: CD4+ or CD8+ T cells sorted from blood, taken in a trial of the OX40 agonist ivuxolimab. The CDR3 here is CASSMGLGYEQYF. CDR3 in DNA: TGTGCCTCCTCGATGGGGTTGGGGTACGAGCAGTACTTC. The whole variable domain, remainder taken from reference TRBV19 and TRBJ2-7, is DGGITQSPKYLFRKEGQNVTLSCEQNLNHDAMYWYRQDPGQGLRLIYYSQIVNDFQKGDIAEGYSVSREKKESFPLTVTSAQKNPTAFYLCASSMGLGYEQYFGPGTRLTVT.